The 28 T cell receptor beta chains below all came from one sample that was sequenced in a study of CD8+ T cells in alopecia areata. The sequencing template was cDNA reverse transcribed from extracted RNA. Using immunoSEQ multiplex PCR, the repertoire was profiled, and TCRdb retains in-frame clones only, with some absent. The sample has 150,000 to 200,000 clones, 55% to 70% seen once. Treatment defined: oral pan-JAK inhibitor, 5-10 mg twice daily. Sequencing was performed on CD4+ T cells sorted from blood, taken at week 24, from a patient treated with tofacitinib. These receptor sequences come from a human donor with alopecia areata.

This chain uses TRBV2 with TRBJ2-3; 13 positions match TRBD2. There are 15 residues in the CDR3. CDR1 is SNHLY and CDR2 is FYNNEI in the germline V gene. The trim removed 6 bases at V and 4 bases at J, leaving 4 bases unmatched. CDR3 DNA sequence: TGTGCCAGCAGACTACTAGCGGGAGGGGCAGATACGCAGTATTTT. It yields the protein CASRLLAGGADTQYF.

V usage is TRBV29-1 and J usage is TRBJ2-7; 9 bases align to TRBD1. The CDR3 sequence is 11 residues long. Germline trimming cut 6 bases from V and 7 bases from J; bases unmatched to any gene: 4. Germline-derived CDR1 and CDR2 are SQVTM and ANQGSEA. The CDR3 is CSVATGGEQYF. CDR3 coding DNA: TGCAGCGTGGCGACAGGGGGTGAGCAGTACTTC.

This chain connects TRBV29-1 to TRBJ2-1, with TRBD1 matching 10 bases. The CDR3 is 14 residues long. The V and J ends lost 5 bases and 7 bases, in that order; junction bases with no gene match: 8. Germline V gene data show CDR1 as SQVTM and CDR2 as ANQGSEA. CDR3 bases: TGCAGCGTTAGACCCGGGACAGGGGTAAATGAGCAGTTCTTC. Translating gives CSVRPGTGVNEQFF.

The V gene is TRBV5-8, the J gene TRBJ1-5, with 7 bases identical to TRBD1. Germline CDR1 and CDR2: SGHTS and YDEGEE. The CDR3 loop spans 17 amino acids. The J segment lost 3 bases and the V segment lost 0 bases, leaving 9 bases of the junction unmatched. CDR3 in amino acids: CASSLVRSGQFNQPQHF. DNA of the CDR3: TGTGCCAGCAGCTTGGTGCGGTCGGGACAGTTCAATCAGCCCCAGCATTTT.

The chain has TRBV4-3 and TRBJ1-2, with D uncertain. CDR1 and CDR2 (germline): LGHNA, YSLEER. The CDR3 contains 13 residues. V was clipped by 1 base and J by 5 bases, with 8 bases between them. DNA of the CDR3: TGCGCCAGCAGCCAAGTCAGCGGATATGGCTACACCTTC. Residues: CASSQVSGYGYTF.

This CDR3 reads CSGGTGGNEQFF. DNA for the CDR3: TGCAGCGGGGGGACAGGGGGTAATGAGCAGTTCTTC. The V and J genes are TRBV29-1 and TRBJ2-1; TRBD1 agrees at 11 bases. Germline V gene sequence: CDR1 SQVTM, CDR2 ANQGSEA. The CDR3 sequence is 12 residues long. With V trimmed by 7 bases and J by 7 bases, 3 bases remained unmatched.

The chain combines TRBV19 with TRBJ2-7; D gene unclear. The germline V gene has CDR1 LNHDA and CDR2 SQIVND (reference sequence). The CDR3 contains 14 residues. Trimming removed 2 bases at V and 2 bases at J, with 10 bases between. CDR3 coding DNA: TGTGCCAGTAGTATACAAGCAACCACCTACGAGCAGTACTTC. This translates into CASSIQATTYEQYF.

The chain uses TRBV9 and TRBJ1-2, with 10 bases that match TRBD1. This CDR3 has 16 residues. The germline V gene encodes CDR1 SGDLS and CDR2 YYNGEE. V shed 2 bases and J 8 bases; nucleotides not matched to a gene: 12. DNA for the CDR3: TGTGCCAGCAGCGTCGGGACAGGGGAATCCTCAAGCGGCTACACCTTC. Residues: CASSVGTGESSSGYTF.

CDR3 loop: CASSLLGTSEQYF. CDR3 nucleotides: TGTGCCAGCAGCTTACTAGGGACCTCCGAGCAGTACTTC. This sequence joins TRBV13 and TRBJ2-5, with D perhaps TRBD1 or TRBD2 (5 bases each). The J call is doubtful: the DNA matches TRBJ2-7 better. This CDR3 has 13 amino acids. CDR1 and CDR2 (germline): PRHDT, FYEKMQ (reference sequence).

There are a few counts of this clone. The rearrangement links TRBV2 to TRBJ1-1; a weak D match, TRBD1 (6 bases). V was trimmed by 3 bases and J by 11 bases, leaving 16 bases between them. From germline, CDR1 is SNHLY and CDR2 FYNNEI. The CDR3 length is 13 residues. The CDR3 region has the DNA TGTGCCAGCAGTGAGTCGGGGGGCCTTGAGGCTTTCTTT. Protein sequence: CASSESGGLEAFF.

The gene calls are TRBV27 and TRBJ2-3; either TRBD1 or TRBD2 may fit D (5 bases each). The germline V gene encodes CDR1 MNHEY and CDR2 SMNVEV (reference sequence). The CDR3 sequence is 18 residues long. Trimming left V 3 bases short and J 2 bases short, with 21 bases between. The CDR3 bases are TGTGCCAGCAGTTTTCGTGGGGGTGGGATAGCCACCACAGATACGCAGTATTTT. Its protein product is CASSFRGGGIATTDTQYF.

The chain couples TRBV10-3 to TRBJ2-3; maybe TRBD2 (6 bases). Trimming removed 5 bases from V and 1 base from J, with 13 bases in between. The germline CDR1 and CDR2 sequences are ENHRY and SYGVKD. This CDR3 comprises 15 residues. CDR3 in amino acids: CAISRAGMGTDTQYF. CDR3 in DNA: TGTGCCATCAGTCGGGCGGGAATGGGCACAGATACGCAGTATTTT.

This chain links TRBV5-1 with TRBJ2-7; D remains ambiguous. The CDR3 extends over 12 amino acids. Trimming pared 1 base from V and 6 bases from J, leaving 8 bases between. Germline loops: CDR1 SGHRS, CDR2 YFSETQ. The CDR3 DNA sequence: TGCGCCAGCAGCTTGAGCTCCAGCGAGCAGTACTTC. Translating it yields CASSLSSSEQYF.

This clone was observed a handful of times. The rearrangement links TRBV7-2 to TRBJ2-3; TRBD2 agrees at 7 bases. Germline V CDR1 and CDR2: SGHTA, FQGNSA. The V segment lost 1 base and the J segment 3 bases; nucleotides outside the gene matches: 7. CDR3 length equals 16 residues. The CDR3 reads CASSLGWRETTDTQYF. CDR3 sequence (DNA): TGTGCCAGCAGCTTAGGTTGGCGGGAGACGACAGATACGCAGTATTTT.

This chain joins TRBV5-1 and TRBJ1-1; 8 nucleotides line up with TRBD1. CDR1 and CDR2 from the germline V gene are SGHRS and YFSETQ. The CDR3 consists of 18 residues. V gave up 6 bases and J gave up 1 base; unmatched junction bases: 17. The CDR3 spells CASTPHARTGIGNTEAFF. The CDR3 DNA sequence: TGCGCCAGCACCCCCCACGCCAGGACAGGGATTGGGAACACTGAAGCTTTCTTT.

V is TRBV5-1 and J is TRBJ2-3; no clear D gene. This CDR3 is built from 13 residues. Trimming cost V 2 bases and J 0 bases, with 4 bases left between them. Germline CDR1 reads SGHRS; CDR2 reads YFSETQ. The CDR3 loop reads CASSFASTDTQYF. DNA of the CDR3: TGCGCCAGCAGCTTTGCTAGCACAGATACGCAGTATTTT.

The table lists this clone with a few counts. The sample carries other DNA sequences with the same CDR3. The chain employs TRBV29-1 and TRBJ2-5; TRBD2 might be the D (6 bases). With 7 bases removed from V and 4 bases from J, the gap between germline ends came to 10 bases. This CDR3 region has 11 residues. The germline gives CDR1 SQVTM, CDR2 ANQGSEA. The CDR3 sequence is CSAGTGETQYF. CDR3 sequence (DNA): TGCAGCGCTGGGACTGGAGAGACCCAGTACTTC.

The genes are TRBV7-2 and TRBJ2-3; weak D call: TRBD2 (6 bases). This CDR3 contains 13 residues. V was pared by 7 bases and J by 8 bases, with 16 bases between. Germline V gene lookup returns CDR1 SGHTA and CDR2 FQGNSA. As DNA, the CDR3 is TGTGCCAGCAACTCTAATCTGGGGGGTACGCAGTATTTT. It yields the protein CASNSNLGGTQYF.

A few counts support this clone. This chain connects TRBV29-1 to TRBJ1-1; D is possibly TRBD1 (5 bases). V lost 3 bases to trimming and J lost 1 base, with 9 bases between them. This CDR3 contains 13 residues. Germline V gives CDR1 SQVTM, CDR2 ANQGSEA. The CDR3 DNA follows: TGCAGCGTTGAGAGGGGTCCGAACACTGAAGCTTTCTTT. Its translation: CSVERGPNTEAFF.

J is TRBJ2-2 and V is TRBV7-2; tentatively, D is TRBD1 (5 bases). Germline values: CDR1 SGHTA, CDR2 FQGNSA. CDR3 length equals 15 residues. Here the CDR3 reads CASVKGREDTGELFF. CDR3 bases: TGTGCATCAGTAAAGGGCAGGGAAGACACCGGGGAGCTGTTTTTT.

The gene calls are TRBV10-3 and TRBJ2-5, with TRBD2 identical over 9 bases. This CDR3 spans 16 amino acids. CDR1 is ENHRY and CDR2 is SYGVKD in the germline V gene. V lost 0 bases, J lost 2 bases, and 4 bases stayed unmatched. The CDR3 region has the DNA TGTGCCATCAGTGAGTCCGGGCTAGCGGGACAAGAGACCCAGTACTTC. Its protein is CAISESGLAGQETQYF.

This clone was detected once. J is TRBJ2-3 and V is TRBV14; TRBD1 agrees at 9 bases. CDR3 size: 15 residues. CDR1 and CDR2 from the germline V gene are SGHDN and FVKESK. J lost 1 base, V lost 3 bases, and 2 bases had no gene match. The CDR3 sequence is CASSHRTGGTDTQYF. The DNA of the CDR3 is TGTGCCAGCAGCCACAGGACAGGGGGCACAGATACGCAGTATTTT.

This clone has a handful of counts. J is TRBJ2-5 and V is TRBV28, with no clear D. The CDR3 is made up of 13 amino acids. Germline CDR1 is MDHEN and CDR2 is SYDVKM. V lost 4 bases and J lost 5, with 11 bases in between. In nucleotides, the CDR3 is TGTGCCAGCAGTTCCGGATCCGGGGAGACCCAGTACTTC. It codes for CASSSGSGETQYF.

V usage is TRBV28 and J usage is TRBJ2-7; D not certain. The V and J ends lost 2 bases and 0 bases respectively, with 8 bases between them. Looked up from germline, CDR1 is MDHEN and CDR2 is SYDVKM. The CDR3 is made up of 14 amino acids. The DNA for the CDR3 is TGTGCCAGCAGTTTAACTGGCCGCTCCTACGAGCAGTACTTC. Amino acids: CASSLTGRSYEQYF.

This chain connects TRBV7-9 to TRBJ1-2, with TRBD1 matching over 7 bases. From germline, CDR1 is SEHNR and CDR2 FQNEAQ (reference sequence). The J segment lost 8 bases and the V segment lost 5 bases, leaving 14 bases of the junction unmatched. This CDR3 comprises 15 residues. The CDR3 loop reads CASSPQRDSLSGYTF. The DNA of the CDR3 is TGTGCCAGCAGCCCGCAGAGGGACAGTCTGAGCGGCTACACCTTC.

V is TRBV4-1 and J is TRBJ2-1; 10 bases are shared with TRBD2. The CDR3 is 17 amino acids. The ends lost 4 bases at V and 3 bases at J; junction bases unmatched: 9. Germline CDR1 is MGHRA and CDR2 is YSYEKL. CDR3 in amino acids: CASSPLRTSGIYNEQFF. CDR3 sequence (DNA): TGCGCCAGCAGCCCCCTCAGAACTAGCGGGATCTACAATGAGCAGTTCTTC.

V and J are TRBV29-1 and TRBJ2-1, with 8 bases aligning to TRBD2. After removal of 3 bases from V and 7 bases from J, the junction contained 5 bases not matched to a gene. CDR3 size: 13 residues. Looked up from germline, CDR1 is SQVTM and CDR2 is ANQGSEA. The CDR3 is CSVDGLAGNEQFF. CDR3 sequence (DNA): TGCAGCGTTGATGGGCTAGCGGGTAATGAGCAGTTCTTC.

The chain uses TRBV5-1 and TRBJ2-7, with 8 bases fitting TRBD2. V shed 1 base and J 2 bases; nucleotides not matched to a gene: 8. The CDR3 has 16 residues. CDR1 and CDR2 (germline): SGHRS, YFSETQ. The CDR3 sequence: CASSLTVSGATYEQYF. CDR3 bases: TGCGCCAGCAGCTTGACCGTTAGCGGGGCAACCTACGAGCAGTACTTC.